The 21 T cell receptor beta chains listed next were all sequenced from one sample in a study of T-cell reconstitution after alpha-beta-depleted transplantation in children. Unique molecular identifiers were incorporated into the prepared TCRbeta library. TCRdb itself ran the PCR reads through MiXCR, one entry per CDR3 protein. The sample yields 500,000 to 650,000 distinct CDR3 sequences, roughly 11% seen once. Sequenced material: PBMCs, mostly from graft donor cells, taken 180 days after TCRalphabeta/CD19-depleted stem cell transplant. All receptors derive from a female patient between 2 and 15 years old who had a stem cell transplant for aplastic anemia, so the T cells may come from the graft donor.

CDR3 sequence (DNA): TGCAGCGTTGGGGACAGTGTTTGGATCCGCTACAATGAGCAGTTCTTC. Amino acids: CSVGDSVWIRYNEQFF. The chain uses TRBV29-1 and TRBJ2-1, with 7 bases matching TRBD1. V was clipped by 4 bases and J by 3 bases; unmatched bases: 12. Germline CDR1 and CDR2: SQVTM and ANQGSEA. This CDR3 is built from 16 residues.

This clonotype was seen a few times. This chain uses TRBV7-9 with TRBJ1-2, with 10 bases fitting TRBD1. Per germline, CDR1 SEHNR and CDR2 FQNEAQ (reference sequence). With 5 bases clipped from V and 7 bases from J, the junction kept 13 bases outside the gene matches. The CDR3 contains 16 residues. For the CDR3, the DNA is TGTGCCAGCAGCGGCGGACAGGGGGTGTTGTTCGGTGGCTACACCTTC. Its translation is CASSGGQGVLFGGYTF.

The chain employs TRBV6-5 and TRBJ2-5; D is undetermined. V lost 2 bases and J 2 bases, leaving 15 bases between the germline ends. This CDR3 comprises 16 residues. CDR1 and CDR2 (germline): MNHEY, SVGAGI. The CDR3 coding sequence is TGTGCCAGCAGTTACCTCGGCAGAACTAAACAAGAGACCCAGTACTTC. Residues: CASSYLGRTKQETQYF.

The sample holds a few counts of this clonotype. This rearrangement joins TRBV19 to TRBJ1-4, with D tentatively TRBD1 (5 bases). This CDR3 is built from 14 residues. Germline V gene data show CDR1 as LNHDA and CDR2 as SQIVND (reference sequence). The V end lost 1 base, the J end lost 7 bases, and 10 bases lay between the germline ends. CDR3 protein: CASSIVGTGEKLFF. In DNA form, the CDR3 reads TGTGCCAGTAGTATAGTAGGGACCGGTGAAAAACTGTTTTTT.

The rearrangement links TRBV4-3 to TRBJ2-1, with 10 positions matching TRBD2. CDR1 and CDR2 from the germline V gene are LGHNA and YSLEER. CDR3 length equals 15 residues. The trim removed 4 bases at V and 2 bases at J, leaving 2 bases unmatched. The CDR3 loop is CASSPGLATYNEQFF. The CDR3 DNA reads TGCGCCAGCAGCCCGGGACTAGCGACCTACAATGAGCAGTTCTTC.

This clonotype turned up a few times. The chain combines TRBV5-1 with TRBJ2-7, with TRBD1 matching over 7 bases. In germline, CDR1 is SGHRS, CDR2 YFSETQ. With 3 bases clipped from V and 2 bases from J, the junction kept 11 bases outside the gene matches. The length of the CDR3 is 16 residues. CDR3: CASSYDPQGTAYEQYF. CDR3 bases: TGCGCCAGCAGCTACGACCCACAGGGGACCGCCTACGAGCAGTACTTC. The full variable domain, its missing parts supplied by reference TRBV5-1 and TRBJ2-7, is KAGVTQTPRYLIKTRGQQVTLSCSPISGHRSVSWYQQTPGQGLQFLFEYFSETQRNKGNFPGRFSGRQFSNSRSEMNVSTLELGDSALYLCASSYDPQGTAYEQYFGPGTRLTVT.

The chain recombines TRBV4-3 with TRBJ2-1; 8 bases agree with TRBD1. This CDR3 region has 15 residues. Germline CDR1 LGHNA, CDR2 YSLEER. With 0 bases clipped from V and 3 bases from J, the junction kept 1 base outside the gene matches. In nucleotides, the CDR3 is TGCGCCAGCAGCCAAGATACAGGGGGCTACAATGAGCAGTTCTTC. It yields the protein CASSQDTGGYNEQFF.

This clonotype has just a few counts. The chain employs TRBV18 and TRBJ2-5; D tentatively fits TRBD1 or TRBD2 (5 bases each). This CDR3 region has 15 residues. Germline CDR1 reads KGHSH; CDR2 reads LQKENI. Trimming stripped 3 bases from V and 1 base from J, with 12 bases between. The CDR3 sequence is CASSPGTDPQETQYF. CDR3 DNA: TGTGCCAGCTCACCCGGGACGGATCCCCAAGAGACCCAGTACTTC.

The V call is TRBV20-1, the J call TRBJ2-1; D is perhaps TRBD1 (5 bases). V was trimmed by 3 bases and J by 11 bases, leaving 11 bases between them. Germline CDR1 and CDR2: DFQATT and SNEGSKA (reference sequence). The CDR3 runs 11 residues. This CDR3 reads CSASWGLQQFF. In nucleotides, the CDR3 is TGCAGTGCTAGTTGGGGCCTACAGCAGTTCTTC.

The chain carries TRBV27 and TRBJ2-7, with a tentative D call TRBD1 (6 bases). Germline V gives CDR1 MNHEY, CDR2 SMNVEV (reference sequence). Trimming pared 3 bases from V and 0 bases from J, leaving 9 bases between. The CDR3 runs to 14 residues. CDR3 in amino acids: CASSFTGSSYEQYF. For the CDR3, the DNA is TGTGCCAGCAGTTTCACAGGGAGCTCCTACGAGCAGTACTTC.

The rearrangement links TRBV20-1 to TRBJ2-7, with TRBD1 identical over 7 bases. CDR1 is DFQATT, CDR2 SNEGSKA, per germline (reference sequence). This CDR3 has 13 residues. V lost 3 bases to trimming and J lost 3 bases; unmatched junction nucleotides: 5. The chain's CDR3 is CSARIPGGYEQYV. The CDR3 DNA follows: TGCAGTGCTAGGATTCCAGGGGGCTACGAGCAGTACGTC.

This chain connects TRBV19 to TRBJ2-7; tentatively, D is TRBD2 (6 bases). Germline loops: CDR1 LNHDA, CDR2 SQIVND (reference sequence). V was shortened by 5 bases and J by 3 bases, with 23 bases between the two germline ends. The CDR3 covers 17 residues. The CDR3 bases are TGTGCCAGTAGTCCTCGGAGGGAGCGAGGGTTTCACTACGAGCAGTACTTC. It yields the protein CASSPRRERGFHYEQYF.

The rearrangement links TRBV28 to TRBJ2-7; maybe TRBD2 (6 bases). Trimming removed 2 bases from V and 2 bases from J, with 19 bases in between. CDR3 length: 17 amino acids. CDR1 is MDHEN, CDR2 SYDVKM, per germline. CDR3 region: CASSLGLETRVAYEQYF. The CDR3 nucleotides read TGTGCCAGCAGTTTAGGCTTGGAGACTAGAGTCGCCTACGAGCAGTACTTC.

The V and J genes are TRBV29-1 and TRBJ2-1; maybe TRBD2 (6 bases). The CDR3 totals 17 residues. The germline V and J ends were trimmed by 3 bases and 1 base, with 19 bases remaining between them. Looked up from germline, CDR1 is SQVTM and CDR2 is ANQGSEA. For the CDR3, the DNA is TGCAGCGTTGAGCCCCGGTGGACTATCTCATCCTACAATGAGCAGTTCTTC. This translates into CSVEPRWTISSYNEQFF.

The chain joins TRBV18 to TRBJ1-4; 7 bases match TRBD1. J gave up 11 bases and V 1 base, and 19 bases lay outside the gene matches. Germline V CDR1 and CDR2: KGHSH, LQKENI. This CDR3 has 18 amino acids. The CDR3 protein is CASSPRTIQGSAAWKLFF. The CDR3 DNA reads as TGTGCCAGCTCACCACGCACCATACAGGGGTCCGCGGCCTGGAAACTGTTTTTT.

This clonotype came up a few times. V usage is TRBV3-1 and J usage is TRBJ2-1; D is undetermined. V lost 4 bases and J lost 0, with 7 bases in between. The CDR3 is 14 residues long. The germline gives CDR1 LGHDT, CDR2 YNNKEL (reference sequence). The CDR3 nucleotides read TGTGCCAGCAGCCCTTTAGACTCCTACAATGAGCAGTTCTTC. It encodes CASSPLDSYNEQFF.

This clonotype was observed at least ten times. CDR3 sequence: CASSLAGEYNEQFF. The CDR3 DNA follows: TGTGCCAGCAGTCTCGCGGGGGAGTACAATGAGCAGTTCTTC. The chain combines TRBV6-2 or TRBV6-3 with TRBJ2-1; the match to TRBD2 covers 7 bases. The germline V gene encodes CDR1 MNHEY and CDR2 SVGEGT. The CDR3 is made up of 14 amino acids. V shed 5 bases, J shed 4 bases, and the junction held 5 bases outside the gene matches.

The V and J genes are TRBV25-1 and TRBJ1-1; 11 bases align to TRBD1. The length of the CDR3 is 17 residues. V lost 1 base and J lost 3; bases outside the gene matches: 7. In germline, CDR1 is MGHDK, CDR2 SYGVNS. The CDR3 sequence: CASSELGTGGVDTEAFF. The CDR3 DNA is TGTGCCAGCAGTGAATTGGGGACAGGGGGTGTAGACACTGAAGCTTTCTTT.

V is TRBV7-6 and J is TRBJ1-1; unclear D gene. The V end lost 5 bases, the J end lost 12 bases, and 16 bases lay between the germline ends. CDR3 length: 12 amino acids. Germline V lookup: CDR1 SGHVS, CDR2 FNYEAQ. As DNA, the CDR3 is TGTGCCAGCAGCGATACGGAGGGAGGATCTTTCTTT. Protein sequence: CASSDTEGGSFF.

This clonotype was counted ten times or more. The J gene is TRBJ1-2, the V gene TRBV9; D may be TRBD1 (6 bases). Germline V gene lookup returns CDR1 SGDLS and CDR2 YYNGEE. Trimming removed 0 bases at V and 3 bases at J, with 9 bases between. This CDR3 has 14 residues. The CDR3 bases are TGTGCCAGCAGCGTAGAGTCAGGGGACTATGGCTACACCTTC. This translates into CASSVESGDYGYTF.

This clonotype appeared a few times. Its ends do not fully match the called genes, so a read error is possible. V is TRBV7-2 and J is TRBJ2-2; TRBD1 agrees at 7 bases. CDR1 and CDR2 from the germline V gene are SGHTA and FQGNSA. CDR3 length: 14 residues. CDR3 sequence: CASSLTGFTGELFF. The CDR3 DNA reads TGCGCCAGCAGCTTGACAGGGTTCACCGGGGAGCTGTTTTTT.